This T cell receptor (beta chain) was identified during a study of T cells in Graves' hyperthyroidism and ophthalmopathy. This clonotype was observed at least ten times. Hyperthyroidism was newly diagnosed in patients aged 18 to 65 (duration under 2 months). The authors took PBMCs from roughly 10 ml fresh peripheral blood. The CDR3 regions of TCR beta were amplified from RNA transcripts. A set of HTBI primers served as the primers for a first-round RT-PCR of the TCR CDR3. TCRdb called the multiplex PCR reads again in MiXCR, with one record for every CDR3 protein. The data show roughly 380,000 distinct CDR3 sequences, with about 13% seen just once and more than 4.5% held by the top ten. Trimming pared 7 bases from V and 8 bases from J, leaving 17 bases between. Germline CDR1 MDHEN, CDR2 SYDVKM. CDR3 length: 14 residues.

The chain couples TRBV28 to TRBJ1-4; the D gene is possibly TRBD1 (6 bases). This TCR came from a woman under 30 with Graves' hyperthyroidism. The sequenced sample was blood. The CDR3 sequence is CASNPGQEGEKLFF. CDR3 in DNA: TGTGCCAGCAATCCGGGACAAGAGGGAGAAAAACTGTTTTTT.